The clone carrying this TCR beta chain occurred a few times. Its cognate antigen is unknown. Molecular barcoding with unique molecular identifiers was used for the TCRbeta library. Each CDR3 protein is one row after TCRdb ran MiXCR on the PCR reads. The repertoire has about 640,000 distinct CDR3 sequences, approximately 12% of them found once; the top ten carry 2% to 2.5%. The entry originates in a study of T-cell reconstitution after alpha-beta-depleted transplantation in children. The CDR3 totals 14 residues. V lost 3 bases, J lost 7 bases, and 15 bases lay in between. Study-wide findings and caveats: T-cell numbers and diversity, one year after transplant, stemmed largely from T cells that were newly produced.

The gene calls are TRBV12-3 or TRBV12-4 and TRBJ1-1; D remains ambiguous. The TCR originated in a male patient under 18 who had a stem cell transplant for acute myeloid leukemia, so the T cells may come from the graft donor. Sequences were derived from PBMCs, mostly from graft donor cells, sampled 360 days after TCRalphabeta/CD19-depleted stem cell transplant. The CDR3 sequence: CASSFVAANDEAFF. The CDR3 DNA reads TGTGCCAGCAGTTTTGTGGCAGCAAATGATGAAGCTTTCTTT.